This is a list of T cell receptor beta chains from one sample in a study of shared clonotypes between healthy human individuals. TCRdb's table, derived via immunoSEQ multiplex PCR, lists solely in-frame clones and lacks some. The sample holds about 1.1 million clones, around three quarters seen once. Sequenced sample: memory CD4+ T cells from PBMCs. The receptors shown here come from a man aged 18 to 30 in good health. Some clones in this sample may be carry-over from other donors' samples. The CDR3 runs from the conserved cysteine through the conserved F or W. The D gene is left open where the match is weak. Some rows have no size entry. The others give once, few or many, or a class for an expanded clone.

j_call	clone_size	d_call	v_call	cdr3_nt	cdr3_aa
TRBJ2-3	.	.	TRBV7-2	TGTGCCAGCAGCCACCCACCTAGCACAGATACGCAGTATTTT	CASSHPPSTDTQYF
TRBJ1-4	.	TRBD1	TRBV28	TGTGCCACAGTGACAGGGTCCACTAATGAAAAACTGTTTTTT	CATVTGSTNEKLFF
TRBJ2-7	.	.	TRBV7-8	TGTGCCAGCAGCCGCGGTGGTAAGGGCTACGAGCAGTACTTC	CASSRGGKGYEQYF
TRBJ1-1	.	.	TRBV5-1	TGCGCCAGCAGCCCGACAACGAACACTGAAGCTTTCTTT	CASSPTTNTEAFF
TRBJ2-7	.	.	TRBV4-2	TGTGCCAGCAGCCAAGAAAGGACAGCAACCTCCTACGAGCAGTACTTC	CASSQERTATSYEQYF
TRBJ2-5	.	.	TRBV28	TGTGCCAGCAGACCAGAGGGCAGGGGTAGGGAGACCCAGTACTTC	CASRPEGRGRETQYF
TRBJ2-7	once	.	TRBV11-2	TGTGCCAGCAGTCCTGGCCCAGCTCCCGAGCAGTACTTC	CASSPGPAPEQYF
TRBJ2-1	.	TRBD2	TRBV29-1	TGCAGCGTTGATGGGTCAGTAGCGGGAGGTCGGCAGTTCTTC	CSVDGSVAGGRQFF
TRBJ2-5	.	TRBD2	TRBV5-6	TGTGCCAGCAGCCAACTAGCGTCCCAAGAGACCCAGTACTTC	CASSQLASQETQYF
TRBJ1-1	few	.	TRBV11-2	TGTGCCAGCAGCCCGAGAGGGAGCAGGAGGGACGACACTGAAGCTTTCTTT	CASSPRGSRRDDTEAFF
TRBJ2-2	.	TRBD2	TRBV10-3	TGTGCCACCAAGCGGGAACCTAACACCGGGGAGCTGTTTTTT	CATKREPNTGELFF
TRBJ2-2	.	.	TRBV11-3	TGTGCCAGCAGCTCGGACGAGAACACCGGGGAGCTGTTTTTT	CASSSDENTGELFF